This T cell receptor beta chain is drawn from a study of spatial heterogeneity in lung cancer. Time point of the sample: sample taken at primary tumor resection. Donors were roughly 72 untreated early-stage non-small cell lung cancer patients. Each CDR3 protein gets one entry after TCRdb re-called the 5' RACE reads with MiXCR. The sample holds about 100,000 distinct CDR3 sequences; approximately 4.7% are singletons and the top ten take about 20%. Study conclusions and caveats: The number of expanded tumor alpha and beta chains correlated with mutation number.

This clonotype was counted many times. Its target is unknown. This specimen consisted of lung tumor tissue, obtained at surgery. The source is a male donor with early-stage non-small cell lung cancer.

The CDR3 coding sequence is TGTGCCACCCCAGGGACAGGCCCTTTACTAGCCAAAAACATTCAGTACTTC. This gives the protein CATPGTGPLLAKNIQYF. V gene TRBV24-1 combines with J gene TRBJ2-4; 8 bases match TRBD1. V shed 9 bases and J 0 bases; nucleotides not matched to a gene: 12. The V gene's germline CDR1 is KGHDR and CDR2 SFDVKD. The CDR3 is 17 residues long.